The entry that follows covers one T cell receptor beta chain sequence. Germline V gene sequence: CDR1 SGHRS, CDR2 YFSETQ. The CDR3 contains 14 residues. The V gene end was trimmed by 1 base and the J gene end by 5 bases; junction bases not matched to a gene: 3. This record comes from a study of cytomegalovirus exposure and HLA in healthy donors. PCR primers comprised 60 Vbeta and 13 Jbeta primers. TCRdb's table, derived via immunoSEQ multiplex PCR, lists solely in-frame clones and lacks some. The sample includes approximately 100,000 clones, about 80% of them seen just once. Sequenced input: PBMCs. V gene TRBV5-1 combines with J gene TRBJ2-3; 8 bases match TRBD1. The receptor's source is a man in his 60s in good health and CMV-seropositive. CDR3 amino acids: CASSLTTGGDTQYF. In DNA, the CDR3 is TGCGCCAGCAGCTTGACAACAGGGGGAGATACGCAGTATTTT. The full variable domain, with the rest looked up from reference TRBV5-1 and TRBJ2-3, is KAGVTQTPRYLIKTRGQQVTLSCSPISGHRSVSWYQQTPGQGLQFLFEYFSETQRNKGNFPGRFSGRQFSNSRSEMNVSTLELGDSALYLCASSLTTGGDTQYFGPGTRLTVL.